The 7 T cell receptor beta chains reported below all come from one sample, sequenced in a study of cytomegalovirus exposure and HLA in healthy donors. 60 Vbeta and 13 Jbeta primers were used in PCR. Libraries were prepared by immunoSEQ multiplex PCR; TCRdb keeps only in-frame clonotypes and omits some of them. Of about 170,000 clones listed, approximately 70% were seen once; the top ten hold 2.5%. What was sequenced was PBMCs. These TCRs come from a human donor in good health.

The chain couples TRBV19 to TRBJ1-6; 8 positions match TRBD1. This CDR3 has 16 amino acids. Germline CDR1 LNHDA, CDR2 SQIVND (reference sequence). Trimming cost V 4 bases and J 9 bases; bases outside gene matches: 11. CDR3 bases: TGTGCCAGTAGTAGCGGGCAGGGGGCCTGGGGTTCACCCCTCCACTTT. This codes for CASSSGQGAWGSPLHF.

This clone was observed a handful of times. The chain uses TRBV4-2 and TRBJ1-6; 7 bases match TRBD1. Trimming at V came to 3 bases and at J to 6 bases, leaving 8 bases not matched to a gene. CDR3 length: 16 amino acids. Germline V lookup: CDR1 LGHNA, CDR2 YNFKEQ. CDR3 coding DNA: TGTGCCAGCAGCCAGGGGACCCGGGACAGTAATTCACCCCTCCACTTT. Encoded protein: CASSQGTRDSNSPLHF.

The J gene is TRBJ1-1, the V gene TRBV7-9; the D is unclear. The ends were cut back, 5 bases at V and 5 bases at J, with 18 bases in the middle. The length of the CDR3 is 15 residues. Germline V gene lookup returns CDR1 SEHNR and CDR2 FQNEAQ (reference sequence). The CDR3 loop reads CASSRPRVGVTEAFF. The CDR3 bases are TGTGCCAGCAGCCGACCTAGGGTCGGGGTAACTGAAGCTTTCTTT. Together with reference TRBV7-9 and TRBJ1-1, the CDR3 gives the full variable domain: DTGVSQNPRHKITKRGQNVTFRCDPISEHNRLYWYRQTLGQGPEFLTYFQNEAQLEKSRLLSDRFSAERPKGSFSTLEIQRTEQGDSAMYLCASSRPRVGVTEAFFGQGTRLTVV.

The chain recombines TRBV25-1 with TRBJ2-1, with TRBD2 matching 9 bases. CDR1 is MGHDK, CDR2 SYGVNS, per germline. This CDR3 spans 15 amino acids. V shed 2 bases and J 8 bases; nucleotides not matched to a gene: 7. CDR3 region: CASSERAGGPDEQFF. The CDR3, as DNA: TGTGCCAGCAGTGAAAGGGCGGGGGGGCCGGATGAGCAGTTCTTC.

The chain is built from TRBV5-1 and TRBJ2-3; 9 bases fit TRBD2. Germline V gene lookup returns CDR1 SGHRS and CDR2 YFSETQ. Trimming at V came to 3 bases and at J to 5 bases, leaving 4 bases not matched to a gene. The CDR3 has 14 residues. The CDR3 DNA reads TGCGCCAGCAGCTCGGGCGGGGGGGGAGATACGCAGTATTTT. This translates into CASSSGGGGDTQYF.

The chain uses TRBV2 and TRBJ1-5, with D perhaps matching TRBD1 (6 bases). V lost 4 bases and J 7 bases, leaving 11 bases between the germline ends. Germline CDR1 is SNHLY and CDR2 is FYNNEI. The CDR3 covers 13 residues. The CDR3 is CASSVGGGQPQHF. DNA for the CDR3: TGTGCCAGCAGTGTTGGGGGCGGGCAGCCCCAGCATTTT. The variable domain in full, with the rest retrieved from reference TRBV2 and TRBJ1-5, is EPEVTQTPSHQVTQMGQEVILRCVPISNHLYFYWYRQILGQKVEFLVSFYNNEISEKSEIFDDQFSVERPDGSNFTLKIRSTKLEDSAMYFCASSVGGGQPQHFGDGTRLSIL.

The rearrangement joins TRBV18 to TRBJ2-7; possible D gene TRBD2, 5 bases. The V gene's germline CDR1 is KGHSH and CDR2 LQKENI. V lost 6 bases and J lost 5, with 17 bases in between. The CDR3 has 14 amino acids. The CDR3 DNA follows: TGTGCCAGCTCGTCGGTGGGTGGAGGCGACGAGCAGTACTTC. Encoded protein: CASSSVGGGDEQYF.